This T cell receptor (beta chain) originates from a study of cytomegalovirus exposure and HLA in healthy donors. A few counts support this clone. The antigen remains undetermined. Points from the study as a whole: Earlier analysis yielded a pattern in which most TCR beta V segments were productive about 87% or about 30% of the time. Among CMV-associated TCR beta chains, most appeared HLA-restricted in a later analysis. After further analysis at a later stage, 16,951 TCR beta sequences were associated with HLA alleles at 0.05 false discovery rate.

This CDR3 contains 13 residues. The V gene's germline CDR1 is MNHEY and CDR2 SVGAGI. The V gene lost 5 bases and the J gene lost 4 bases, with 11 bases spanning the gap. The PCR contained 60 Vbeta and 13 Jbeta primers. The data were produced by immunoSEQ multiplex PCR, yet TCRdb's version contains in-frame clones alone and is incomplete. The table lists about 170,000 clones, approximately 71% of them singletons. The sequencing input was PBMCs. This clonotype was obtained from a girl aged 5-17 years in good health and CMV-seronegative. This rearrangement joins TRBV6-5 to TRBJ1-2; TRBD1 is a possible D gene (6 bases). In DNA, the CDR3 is TGTGCCAGCAGTCCCCAGGGGTTCTATGGCTACACCTTC. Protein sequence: CASSPQGFYGYTF.